The next 15 T cell receptor beta chains were all read from a single sample in a study of T cell responses to AZD1222 COVID-19 vaccine. The repertoire was sequenced with immunoSEQ multiplex PCR; TCRdb's copy has only in-frame clones and lacks some. Here the sample spans some 120,000 clones, approximately 92% being singletons. The sample in question was peripheral blood, obtained on day 0 of AZD1222 vaccination. These receptors all stem from an adult in good health.

The V and J genes are TRBV14 and TRBJ1-1, with D uncertain. The CDR3 contains 13 residues. In germline, CDR1 is SGHDN, CDR2 FVKESK. The germline V and J ends were trimmed by 4 bases and 0 bases, with 6 bases remaining between them. DNA for the CDR3: TGTGCCAGCAGCCCCTCCATGAACACTGAAGCTTTCTTT. Encoded protein: CASSPSMNTEAFF.

The chain recombines TRBV19 with TRBJ1-5; D not certain. Germline CDR1 is LNHDA and CDR2 is SQIVND (reference sequence). The CDR3 spans 14 residues. V was pared by 3 bases and J by 5 bases, with 11 bases between. The CDR3 nucleotides are TGTGCCAGTAGTATTAACCGCGGGGATCAGCCCCAGCATTTT. Its translation: CASSINRGDQPQHF.

The CDR3 reads CASSLGMGADTQYF. The CDR3 coding sequence is TGTGCCAGCAGTTTGGGCATGGGGGCGGATACGCAGTATTTT. V gene TRBV28 combines with J gene TRBJ2-3, with D possibly TRBD1 on 6 matching bases. The CDR3 runs to 14 residues. V was pared by 3 bases and J by 6 bases, with 13 bases between. Germline V gene lookup returns CDR1 MDHEN and CDR2 SYDVKM.

V usage is TRBV24-1 and J usage is TRBJ2-1, with no clear D. The CDR3 covers 12 residues. The ends were cut back, 0 bases at V and 10 bases at J, with 6 bases in the middle. The germline V gene encodes CDR1 KGHDR and CDR2 SFDVKD. CDR3 nucleotide sequence: TGTGCCACCAGTGATTTGGGCGCGGAGCAGTTCTTC. As protein: CATSDLGAEQFF.

This clone was picked up many times. This chain joins TRBV7-3 and TRBJ1-1, with 8 bases aligning to TRBD1. V dropped 2 bases and J dropped 1; count of bases not matched to a gene: 0. The germline CDR1 and CDR2 sequences are SGHTA and FQGTGA. The CDR3 is 14 amino acids. The CDR3 sequence is CASSLDRGNTEAFF. CDR3 DNA sequence: TGTGCCAGCAGCTTAGACAGGGGGAACACTGAAGCTTTCTTT.

The rearrangement uses TRBV11-1 and TRBJ1-1; weak D call: TRBD1 (5 bases). Germline CDR1 reads SGHAT; CDR2 reads FQDESV (reference sequence). The CDR3 loop spans 13 amino acids. V lost 5 bases to trimming and J lost 3 bases, with 10 bases between them. The CDR3 spells CASSGHRDTEAFF. The CDR3 DNA reads as TGTGCCAGCAGCGGACATCGGGACACTGAAGCTTTCTTT.

The chain employs TRBV3-1 (or the pseudogene TRBV3-2) and TRBJ1-4; 7 bases are a match to TRBD1. CDR3 length equals 15 residues. J lost 5 bases, V lost 5 bases, and 8 bases had no gene match. The germline CDR1 and CDR2 sequences are LGHDT and YNNKEL (reference sequence). CDR3 protein: CASSTRDSPNEKLFF. CDR3 bases: TGTGCCAGCAGCACCCGGGACAGCCCAAATGAAAAACTGTTTTTT.

The chain is built from TRBV18 and TRBJ1-5; TRBD1 matches 7 bases. This CDR3 is built from 15 residues. J was trimmed by 3 bases and V by 4 bases; bases with no gene match: 6. Germline CDR1 is KGHSH and CDR2 is LQKENI. The CDR3 here is CASSRWGQINQPQHF. The DNA for the CDR3 is TGTGCCAGCTCACGGTGGGGACAGATCAATCAGCCCCAGCATTTT. The entire variable domain, with the rest obtained from reference TRBV18 and TRBJ1-5, is as follows: NAGVMQNPRHLVRRRGQEARLRCSPMKGHSHVYWYRQLPEEGLKFMVYLQKENIIDESGMPKERFSAEFPKEGPSILRIQQVVRGDSAAYFCASSRWGQINQPQHFGDGTRLSIL.

The chain uses TRBV7-3 and TRBJ2-1, with 10 bases matching TRBD2. The germline CDR1 and CDR2 sequences are SGHTA and FQGTGA. The ends lost 5 bases at V and 4 bases at J; junction bases unmatched: 5. The CDR3 is 15 amino acids. CDR3 region: CASSIQREGYNEQFF. DNA of the CDR3: TGTGCCAGCAGCATTCAGCGGGAGGGTTACAATGAGCAGTTCTTC.

V gene TRBV19 combines with J gene TRBJ1-1, with 8 nucleotides matching TRBD1. V trimming: 7 bases; J trimming: 0 bases; junction bases outside the gene matches: 10. CDR1 is LNHDA, CDR2 SQIVND, per germline (reference sequence). CDR3 length: 16 amino acids. DNA of the CDR3: TGTGCCAGTACAGGGGGCCTGTTCCTAATGAACACTGAAGCTTTCTTT. This translates into CASTGGLFLMNTEAFF.

The genes are TRBV11-3 and TRBJ2-1; 10 bases match TRBD1. Germline loops: CDR1 SGHNT, CDR2 YENEEA. The CDR3 is made up of 15 amino acids. After removal of 5 bases from V and 7 bases from J, the junction contained 8 bases not matched to a gene. For the CDR3, the DNA is TGTGCCAGCAGCCCGGGGGGGGACAGGGGTAATGAGCAGTTCTTC. Protein product: CASSPGGDRGNEQFF.

The chain recombines TRBV2 with TRBJ2-7; the D is unclear. The CDR3 has 14 residues. Germline values: CDR1 SNHLY, CDR2 FYNNEI. Between the trimmed V and J ends, which lost 8 bases and 1 base, there was a span of 15 bases. CDR3 DNA: TGTGCCAGCCGAGCCGAACAAGTATCCTACGAGCAGTACTTC. Amino acids: CASRAEQVSYEQYF.

In this sample, this clone turned up once. The chain uses TRBV5-1 and TRBJ2-1; TRBD2 matches at 14 bases. The CDR3 loop spans 16 amino acids. The V gene end was trimmed by 0 bases and the J gene end by 9 bases; junction bases not matched to a gene: 5. Germline V gives CDR1 SGHRS, CDR2 YFSETQ. In DNA form, the CDR3 reads TGCGCCAGCAGCTTGGGAAGACTAGCGGGAGGGTTTGAGCAGTTCTTC. This sequence encodes CASSLGRLAGGFEQFF. The full variable domain, rest sourced from reference TRBV5-1 and TRBJ2-1, is KAGVTQTPRYLIKTRGQQVTLSCSPISGHRSVSWYQQTPGQGLQFLFEYFSETQRNKGNFPGRFSGRQFSNSRSEMNVSTLELGDSALYLCASSLGRLAGGFEQFFGPGTRLTVL.

The chain is built from TRBV27 and TRBJ2-5; D unclear. Trimming left V 3 bases short and J 6 bases short, with 14 bases between. This CDR3 contains 14 residues. In germline, CDR1 is MNHEY, CDR2 SMNVEV (reference sequence). The CDR3 sequence is CASSLKPQQQTQYF. For the CDR3, the DNA is TGTGCCAGCAGTTTGAAACCCCAGCAGCAGACCCAGTACTTC.

This sequence joins TRBV3-1 (or the pseudogene TRBV3-2) and TRBJ1-1; unclear D gene. The CDR3 totals 12 residues. Germline CDR1 and CDR2: LGHDT and YNNKEL (reference sequence). Trimming removed 8 bases at V and 3 bases at J, with 10 bases between. The CDR3 loop is CASRTWDTEAFF. CDR3 nucleotide sequence: TGTGCCAGCCGTACATGGGACACTGAAGCTTTCTTT.